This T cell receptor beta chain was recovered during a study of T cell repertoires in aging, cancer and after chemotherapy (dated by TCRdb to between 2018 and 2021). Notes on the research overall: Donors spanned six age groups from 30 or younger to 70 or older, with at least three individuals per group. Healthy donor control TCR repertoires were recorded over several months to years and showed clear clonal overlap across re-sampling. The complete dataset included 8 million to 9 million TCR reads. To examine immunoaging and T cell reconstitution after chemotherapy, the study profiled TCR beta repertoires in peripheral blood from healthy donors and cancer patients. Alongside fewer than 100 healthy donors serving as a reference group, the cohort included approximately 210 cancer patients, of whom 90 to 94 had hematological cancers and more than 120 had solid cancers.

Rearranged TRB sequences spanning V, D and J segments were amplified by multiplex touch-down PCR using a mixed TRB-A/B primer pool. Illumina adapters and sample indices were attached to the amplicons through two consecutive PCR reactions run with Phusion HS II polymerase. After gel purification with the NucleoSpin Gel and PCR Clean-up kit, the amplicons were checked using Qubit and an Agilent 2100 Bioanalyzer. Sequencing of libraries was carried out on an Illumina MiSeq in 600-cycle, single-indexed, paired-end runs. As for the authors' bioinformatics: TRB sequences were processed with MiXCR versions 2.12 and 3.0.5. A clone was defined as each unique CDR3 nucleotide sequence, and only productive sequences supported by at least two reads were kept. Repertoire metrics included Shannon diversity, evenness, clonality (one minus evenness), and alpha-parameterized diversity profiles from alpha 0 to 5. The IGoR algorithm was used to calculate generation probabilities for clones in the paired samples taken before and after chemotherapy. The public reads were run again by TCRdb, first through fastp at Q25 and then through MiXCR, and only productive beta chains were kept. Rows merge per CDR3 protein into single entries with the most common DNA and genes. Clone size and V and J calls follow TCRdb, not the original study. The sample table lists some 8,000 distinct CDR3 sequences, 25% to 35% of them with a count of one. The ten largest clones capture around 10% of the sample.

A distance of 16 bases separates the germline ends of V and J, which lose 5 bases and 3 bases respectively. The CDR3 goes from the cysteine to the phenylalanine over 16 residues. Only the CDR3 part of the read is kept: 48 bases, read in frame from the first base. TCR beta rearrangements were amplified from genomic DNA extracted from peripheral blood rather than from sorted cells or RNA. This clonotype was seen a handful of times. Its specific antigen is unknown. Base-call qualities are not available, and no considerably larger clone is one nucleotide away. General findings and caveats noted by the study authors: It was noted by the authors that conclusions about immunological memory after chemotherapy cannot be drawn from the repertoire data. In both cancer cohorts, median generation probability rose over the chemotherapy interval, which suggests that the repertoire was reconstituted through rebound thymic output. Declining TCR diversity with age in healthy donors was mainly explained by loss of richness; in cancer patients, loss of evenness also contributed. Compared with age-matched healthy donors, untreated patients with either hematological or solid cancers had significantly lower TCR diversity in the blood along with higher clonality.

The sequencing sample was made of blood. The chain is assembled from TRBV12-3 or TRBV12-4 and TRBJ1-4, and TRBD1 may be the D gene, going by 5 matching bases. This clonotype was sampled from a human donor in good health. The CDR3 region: CASSPSIGGANEKLFF. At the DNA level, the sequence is TGTGCCAGCAGTCCTTCAATCGGGGGTGCTAATGAAAAACTGTTTTTT.